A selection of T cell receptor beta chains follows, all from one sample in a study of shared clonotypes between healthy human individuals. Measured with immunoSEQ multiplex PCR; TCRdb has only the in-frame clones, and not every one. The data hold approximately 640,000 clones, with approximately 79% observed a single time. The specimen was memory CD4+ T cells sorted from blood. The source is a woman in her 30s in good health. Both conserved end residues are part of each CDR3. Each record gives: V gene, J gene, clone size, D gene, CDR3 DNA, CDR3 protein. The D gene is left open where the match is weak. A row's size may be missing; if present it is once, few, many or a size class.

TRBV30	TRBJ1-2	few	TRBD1	TGTGCCTGGAGTGTGGGACAGGGCTATGGCTACACCTTC	CAWSVGQGYGYTF
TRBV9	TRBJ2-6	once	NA	TGTGCCAGCAGCGCGTTATCATCCGGGGCCAACGTCCTGACTTTC	CASSALSSGANVLTF
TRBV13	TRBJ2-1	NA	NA	TGTGCCAGCAGCGCCCAATACTCTCCCCCCTACAATGAGCAGTTCTTC	CASSAQYSPPYNEQFF
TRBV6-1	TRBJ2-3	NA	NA	TGTGCCAGCTGCTCAGCGCCCAGCACAGATACGCAGTATTTT	CASCSAPSTDTQYF
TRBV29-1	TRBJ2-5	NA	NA	TGCAGCGTTACGGCCTGGGAGACCCAGTACTTC	CSVTAWETQYF
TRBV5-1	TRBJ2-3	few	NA	TGCGCCAGCAGCCGGCGCCAGGGTACAGATACGCAGTATTTT	CASSRRQGTDTQYF
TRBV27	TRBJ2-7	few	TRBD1	TGTGCCAGCAGACAGGGGATGGGGTTAAGCGAGCAGTACTTC	CASRQGMGLSEQYF
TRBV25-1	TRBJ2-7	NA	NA	TGTGCCAGCAGTGAAATCCCGTACGAGCAGTACTTC	CASSEIPYEQYF
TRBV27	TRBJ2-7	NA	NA	TGTGCCAGCAGTTTACGGCAGGGGCCCGCCCCCGAGCAGTACTTC	CASSLRQGPAPEQYF
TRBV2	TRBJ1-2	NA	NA	TGTGCCAGCAGCCCGACACCGGATGGCTACACCTTC	CASSPTPDGYTF
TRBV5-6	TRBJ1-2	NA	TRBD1	TGTGCCAGCAGCTTGGTGGGTAAGGGGGCCTATGGCTACACCTTC	CASSLVGKGAYGYTF
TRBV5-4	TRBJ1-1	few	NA	TGTGCCAGCAGCTCGGGGCGGGGGTTTACCATGAACACTGAAGCTTTCTTT	CASSSGRGFTMNTEAFF
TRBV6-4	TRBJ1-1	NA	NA	TGTGCCAGCAGTGGATTCACTGAAGCTTTCTTT	CASSGFTEAFF
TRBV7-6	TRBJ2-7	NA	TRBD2	TGTGCCAGCAGCTTAGTGCTAGCGGGAGGAGGTGAGCAGTACTTC	CASSLVLAGGGEQYF
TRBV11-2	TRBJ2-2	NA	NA	TGTGCCAGCAGCTTAGTGCCGGGGGCAACCGGGGAGCTGTTTTTT	CASSLVPGATGELFF
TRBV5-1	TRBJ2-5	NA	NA	TGCGCCAGCAGCTTGGCCACCTGGGGGTACCAAGAGACCCAGTACTTC	CASSLATWGYQETQYF
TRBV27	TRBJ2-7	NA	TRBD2	TGTGCCAGGGGGACTAGCGGGAGATACGAGCAGTACTTC	CARGTSGRYEQYF
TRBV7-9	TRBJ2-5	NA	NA	TGTGCCAGCAGGCAAGGGGCGGAAGAGACCCAGTACTTC	CASRQGAEETQYF
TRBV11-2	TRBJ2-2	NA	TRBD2	TGTGCCAGCAGCTTACCTTTCCTAGCGGTGAACACCGGGGAGCTGTTTTTT	CASSLPFLAVNTGELFF
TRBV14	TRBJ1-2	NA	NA	TGTGCCAGCAGCCATGTAACCGGGACGCCTAACTATGGCTACACCTTC	CASSHVTGTPNYGYTF
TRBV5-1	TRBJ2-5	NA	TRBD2	TGCGCCAGCGCCGGAAAGGGACTAGCAAAGAGAGAGACCCAGTACTTC	CASAGKGLAKRETQYF
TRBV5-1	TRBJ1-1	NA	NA	TGCGCCAGCAGCGCATGGGGGGTCAACACTGAAGCTTTCTTT	CASSAWGVNTEAFF
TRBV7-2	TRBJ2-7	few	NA	TGTGCCAGCAGCTTCGGGGGAGTCGGCTCCTACGAGCAGTACTTC	CASSFGGVGSYEQYF
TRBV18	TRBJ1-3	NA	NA	TGTGCCAGCTCACCTTTGCAGGGCGAGGGAAACACCATATATTTT	CASSPLQGEGNTIYF
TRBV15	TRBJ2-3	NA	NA	TGTGCCACCAGCAGGGGCAGGGTAAAAGGGACAGATACGCAGTATTTT	CATSRGRVKGTDTQYF
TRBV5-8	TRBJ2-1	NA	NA	TGTGCCAGCGTCTCTTTGCACAATGAGCAGTTCTTC	CASVSLHNEQFF
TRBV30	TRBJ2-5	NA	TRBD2	TGTGCCTGGGCTACGGGACTAGCGGGTCTGGAGACCCAGTACTTC	CAWATGLAGLETQYF
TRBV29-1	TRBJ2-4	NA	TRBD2	TGCAGCGTTGAGATAGGGACTAGCGGGAGAGGCATTCAGTACTTC	CSVEIGTSGRGIQYF
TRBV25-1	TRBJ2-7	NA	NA	TGTGCCAGCAGTGTCAACCGGGACCGAACGCAGGACGAGCAGTACTTC	CASSVNRDRTQDEQYF
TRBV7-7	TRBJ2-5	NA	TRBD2	TGTGCCAGCAGCCTAGCGGGAGGTAGTGGGAAGACCCAGTACTTC	CASSLAGGSGKTQYF
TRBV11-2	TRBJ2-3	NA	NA	TGTGCCAGCAGCTCGCACATACAGGCAATGGGCACAGATACGCAGTATTTT	CASSSHIQAMGTDTQYF
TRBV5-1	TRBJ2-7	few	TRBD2	TGCGCCAGCAGCTTTGAAGCGGGATCCAGGATCGAGCAGTACTTC	CASSFEAGSRIEQYF
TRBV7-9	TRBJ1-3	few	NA	TGTGCCAGCAGCTTAGTGATCGGGGTATCTTCTGGAAACACCATATATTTT	CASSLVIGVSSGNTIYF
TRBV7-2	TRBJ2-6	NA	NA	TGTGCCAGCGACAGGGACTCCAGCTCTGGGGCCAACGTCCTGACTTTC	CASDRDSSSGANVLTF
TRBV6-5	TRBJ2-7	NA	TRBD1	TGTGCCAGCAGGCGCGCCGGGACAGGGGCCCACGAGCAGTACTTC	CASRRAGTGAHEQYF
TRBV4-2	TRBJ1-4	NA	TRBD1	TGTGCCAGCAGCCAGGGACAGAGGGACGAAAAACTGTTTTTT	CASSQGQRDEKLFF
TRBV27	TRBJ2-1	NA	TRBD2	TGTGCCAGCAGGGGACTAGCTACGGCCTACAATGAGCAGTTCTTC	CASRGLATAYNEQFF